Here is one T cell receptor beta chain with its context. Its antigen remains undetermined. Within one base of it there is no much larger clone, and no base qualities were kept. This entry is derived from a study of blood T cell repertoires in COVID-19 (dated by TCRdb to about 2020). Describing the broader study: Samples from collaborators originated in the United States, Italy and Spain and spanned both the acute and convalescent phases of COVID-19. The prospective study material was composed of cDNA or gDNA derived from T cells, B-cell-depleted T cells, or PBMCs. Deeply sampled blood TCRbeta repertoires from subjects exposed to, actively infected with, or recovered from COVID-19 were included in the dataset. The repertoires were released in a freely available public database intended as a resource for research on the immune response to SARS-CoV-2. Samples were obtained from the ongoing ImmuneRACE study (first 160 participants) and from some 1,200 subjects provided by 6 global collaborators. A de-identified subject ID, COVID-19 status, age in years and sex were almost always included in the sample metadata. Where HLA class I and class II types were available, the types were taken from metadata supplied by the sample provider, not from assay-based typing. What the research found in general, with its limitations: How much clinical and demographic metadata was included differed by source and by participant, and the metadata was provided uncurated.

Each collaborating institution followed its own protocols to collect whole blood in K2EDTA tubes. Collaborator samples were shipped for TCRbeta analysis as frozen whole blood, isolated PBMCs, or DNA extracted from either sample type. TCRbeta CDR3 regions were amplified from genomic DNA by means of the immunoSEQ Assay, a bias-controlled multiplex PCR. In the original analysis: Within the assay, amplification of reference gene primers was used to estimate how many nucleated cells each sample contained. To quantify the absolute abundance of each unique TCRbeta CDR3 rearrangement, sequence reads were collapsed and filtered. Productive Simpson clonality was computed per sample as the square root of Simpson's diversity index over productive rearrangements. The table was pulled from immuneACCESS by TCRdb, which kept in-frame rearrangements only. Such tables lose some clones; where checked, under half of the loss comes from unresolved V genes, and the rest has no known cause. Clonal size and the V and J genes are those of that table, whereas D and trimming came from the DNA. The sample has tens of thousands of clones on record, 82% of them singletons. The ten most abundant clones make up under 20% of the sample.

Source material: peripheral blood. This TCR came from a human donor in a cohort sampled during active COVID-19.

The DNA sequence is TGCGCCAGCAGCTTGGTAGGGACAGGGGTTCTTTGGAGCAATCAGCCCCAGCATTTT. Translated, it gives CASSLVGTGVLWSNQPQHF. Recombination linked TRBV5-1 to TRBJ1-5, with 10 central nucleotides matching TRBD1. In the germline V gene, CDR1 corresponds to SGHRS and CDR2 to YFSETQ. From the cysteine through the phenylalanine, the CDR3 covers 19 amino acids. Only the CDR3 DNA stays, 57 bases, in frame from base 1. Trimming takes 0 bases off V and 1 base off J; junction bases not matched to a gene: 10.